One sample yielded the 21 T cell receptor beta chains listed below, sequenced in a study of cytomegalovirus exposure and HLA in healthy donors. Vbeta (60) and Jbeta (13) primers were used in the PCR. Sequencing used immunoSEQ multiplex PCR; TCRdb keeps in-frame clones, though not all of them. The sample has fewer than 110,000 clones; about 80% are singletons. Sequenced sample: PBMCs. These receptors were taken from a man aged 35 to 55 in good health and CMV-seronegative.

The chain joins TRBV19 to TRBJ2-5; 10 positions match TRBD2. This CDR3 is built from 17 residues. The J segment lost 5 bases and the V segment lost 5 bases, leaving 14 bases of the junction unmatched. The germline V gene has CDR1 LNHDA and CDR2 SQIVND (reference sequence). The CDR3 DNA follows: TGTGCCAGTAGTGCATTAGGGAGCGGGGGGGCGAGGGAGACCCAGTACTTC. It yields the protein CASSALGSGGARETQYF.

This clone was counted a few times. The junction departs from germline at one end; a sequencing error may be responsible. This chain connects TRBV7-9 to TRBJ1-1; D may be TRBD1 (5 bases). Germline V gives CDR1 SEHNR, CDR2 FQNEAQ (reference sequence). The CDR3 sequence is 12 residues long. The CDR3 bases are TGTTCCAGCAGCCTTGGACACTTTGAAGCTTTCTTT. Its protein is CSSSLGHFEAFF.

The chain is built from TRBV14 and TRBJ2-5; D possibly corresponds to TRBD2 (5 bases). This CDR3 is built from 17 residues. Germline CDR1 and CDR2: SGHDN and FVKESK. Trimming took off 3 bases at V and 5 bases at J, with 22 bases between the two ends. CDR3 DNA sequence: TGTGCCAGCAGCCATCTCGGGTCGGGCAGCGGTCGGGAGACCCAGTACTTC. Protein product: CASSHLGSGSGRETQYF.

The count of this clone is one. As DNA, the CDR3 is TGTGCCAGTACCTTTCAGGGGGCAGGCACTGAAGCTTTCTTT. This sequence encodes CASTFQGAGTEAFF. This chain connects TRBV6-5 to TRBJ1-1; TRBD1 agrees at 8 bases. J gave up 4 bases and V 9 bases, and 10 bases lay outside the gene matches. CDR1 MNHEY and CDR2 SVGAGI come from the germline V gene. The CDR3 is 14 residues long.

V is TRBV19 and J is TRBJ2-7, with 7 positions matching TRBD1. CDR3 length: 13 residues. Looked up from germline, CDR1 is LNHDA and CDR2 is SQIVND (reference sequence). V dropped 10 bases and J dropped 4; count of bases not matched to a gene: 10. CDR3 nucleotide sequence: TGTGCCACCTCTCCAGGGACAGCTTACGAGCAGTACGTC. As protein: CATSPGTAYEQYV.

The V gene is TRBV7-2, the J gene TRBJ2-3, with a possible D match to TRBD2 (7 bases). Germline V gene sequence: CDR1 SGHTA, CDR2 FQGNSA. Trimming took off 8 bases at V and 2 bases at J, with 20 bases between the two ends. There are 16 residues in the CDR3. The CDR3 protein is CASGGGRGSLTDTQYF. DNA of the CDR3: TGTGCCAGCGGAGGGGGGCGGGGGTCCCTCACAGATACGCAGTATTTT.

This clone showed up just a few times. This rearrangement joins TRBV4-1 to TRBJ1-2, with D possibly matching TRBD1 (6 bases). Germline V gives CDR1 MGHRA, CDR2 YSYEKL. This CDR3 spans 18 amino acids. V lost 0 bases, J lost 4 bases, and 21 bases lay in between. The CDR3, as DNA: TGCGCCAGCAGCCAAGATGAGGCAGGGGCCTTACTGGGCTATGGCTACACCTTC. Translation: CASSQDEAGALLGYGYTF.

A remark on this clone: A read error may account for a junction end that differs from germline. This rearrangement joins TRBV7-9 to TRBJ1-1; D is ambiguous. Germline V gives CDR1 SEHNR, CDR2 FQNEAQ (reference sequence). There are 12 residues in the CDR3. The CDR3 DNA reads as TGTTCCAGCAGCATAATAAACACTGAAGCTTTCTTT. This gives the protein CSSSIINTEAFF.

This chain joins TRBV5-4 and TRBJ2-7; D call uncertain. CDR1 is SGHNT, CDR2 YYREEE, per germline (reference sequence). Trimming took 2 bases from V and 2 from J, leaving 14 bases between them. The CDR3 runs 15 residues. CDR3 in amino acids: CASSFSEAEPYEQYV. CDR3 nucleotide sequence: TGTGCCAGCAGCTTTTCAGAGGCGGAACCCTACGAGCAGTACGTC.

The rearrangement joins TRBV10-1 to TRBJ2-7, with TRBD1 matching over 11 bases. The ends lost 9 bases at V and 5 bases at J; junction bases unmatched: 6. The CDR3 spans 13 residues. The germline V gene has CDR1 WNHNN and CDR2 SYGVQD (reference sequence). CDR3 protein: CASRGQGGNEQYF. The CDR3 nucleotides are TGCGCCAGTCGGGGACAGGGGGGCAACGAGCAGTACTTC.

The V call is TRBV19, the J call TRBJ2-7; 8 bases line up with TRBD1. Germline trimming cut 3 bases from V and 6 bases from J; bases unmatched to any gene: 13. Germline V gene data show CDR1 as LNHDA and CDR2 as SQIVND (reference sequence). The length of the CDR3 is 16 residues. CDR3 coding DNA: TGTGCCAGTAGTATGCGTCGGACAGGGATGTTGCGCGAGCAGTACTTC. It yields the protein CASSMRRTGMLREQYF.

The rearrangement joins TRBV19 to TRBJ2-5; perhaps TRBD2 as D (5 bases). V lost 4 bases, J lost 0 bases, and 15 bases lay in between. The CDR3 runs 16 residues. Germline-derived CDR1 and CDR2 are LNHDA and SQIVND (reference sequence). CDR3 coding DNA: TGTGCCAGTAGTAGGGGAGAAAACCGATACCAAGAGACCCAGTACTTC. The encoded protein is CASSRGENRYQETQYF.

The chain links TRBV5-4 to TRBJ1-1; D is uncertain. The germline V and J ends were trimmed by 3 bases and 3 bases, with 9 bases remaining between them. CDR1 is SGHNT and CDR2 is YYREEE in the germline V gene (reference sequence). This CDR3 has 13 residues. The CDR3 is CASSWVRDTEAFF. DNA for the CDR3: TGTGCCAGCAGCTGGGTCCGGGACACTGAAGCTTTCTTT.

This clone was seen a few times. Sequence at one end of the junction differs from germline and may be a read error. The rearrangement uses TRBV7-9 and TRBJ1-1; 7 bases fit TRBD1. Per germline, CDR1 SEHNR and CDR2 FQNEAQ (reference sequence). CDR3 length: 16 residues. This CDR3 reads CSSSLGGGSSNTEAFF. CDR3 nucleotides: TGTTCCAGCAGCTTAGGAGGGGGCAGTAGCAACACTGAAGCTTTCTTT.

J is TRBJ2-3 and V is TRBV13; TRBD2 is a possible D gene (5 bases). Between the trimmed V and J ends, which lost 5 bases and 1 base, there was a span of 19 bases. Germline V gene lookup returns CDR1 PRHDT and CDR2 FYEKMQ (reference sequence). The CDR3 contains 17 residues. CDR3 in DNA: TGTGCCAGCAGCCGAACCGGGATCTCGAGGGGCACAGATACGCAGTATTTT. Its translation: CASSRTGISRGTDTQYF.

This clone appeared a single time. This chain uses TRBV5-1 with TRBJ1-2; D not resolved. The CDR3 totals 13 residues. V lost 0 bases, J lost 4 bases, and 7 bases lay in between. Germline CDR1 reads SGHRS; CDR2 reads YFSETQ. The CDR3 region is CASSLAAGYGYTF. CDR3 sequence (DNA): TGCGCCAGCAGCTTGGCTGCAGGCTATGGCTACACCTTC.

The chain is built from TRBV27 and TRBJ1-3; 7 positions agree with TRBD1. V trimming: 1 base; J trimming: 4 bases; junction bases outside the gene matches: 1. The CDR3 consists of 14 residues. CDR1 and CDR2 from the germline V gene are MNHEY and SMNVEV (reference sequence). CDR3 amino acids: CASSLYRGGNTIYF. The DNA of the CDR3 is TGTGCCAGCAGTTTATACAGGGGCGGAAACACCATATATTTT.

The rearrangement uses TRBV11-3 and TRBJ2-5; a weak D match, TRBD2 (6 bases). Germline values: CDR1 SGHNT, CDR2 YENEEA. V was trimmed by 4 bases and J by 5 bases, leaving 17 bases between them. The CDR3 totals 15 residues. CDR3 sequence: CASSSGLTKRETQYF. In nucleotides, the CDR3 is TGTGCCAGCAGCTCGGGACTGACAAAGAGGGAGACCCAGTACTTC.

V and J are TRBV4-1 and TRBJ1-2, with 9 bases matching TRBD1. Germline CDR1 MGHRA, CDR2 YSYEKL. The CDR3 extends over 16 amino acids. J was trimmed by 4 bases and V by 3 bases; bases with no gene match: 9. The CDR3, as DNA: TGCGCCAGCAGCCAGCCGGGACAGGGATCTAGCTATGGCTACACCTTC. This codes for CASSQPGQGSSYGYTF.

The CDR3 here is CASSLGQNQPQHF. DNA for the CDR3: TGTGCCAGCAGCCTTGGACAGAATCAGCCCCAGCATTTT. V gene TRBV7-6 combines with J gene TRBJ1-5, with D perhaps TRBD1 (6 bases). CDR1 is SGHVS, CDR2 FNYEAQ, per germline. The CDR3 covers 13 residues. Trimming cost V 5 bases and J 4 bases, with 9 bases left between them.

The rearrangement joins TRBV18 to TRBJ1-2; 7 bases agree with TRBD1. The junction had 7 bases not matched to a gene; V was cut back by 3 bases and J by 6 bases. Germline V lookup: CDR1 KGHSH, CDR2 LQKENI. This CDR3 has 14 amino acids. In DNA form, the CDR3 reads TGTGCCAGCTCACCTAACAGGGGTAGCGATGGCTACACCTTC. Translated: CASSPNRGSDGYTF.